One sample yielded the 27 T cell receptor beta chains listed below, sequenced in a study of vaccination effects on CD4 cells after COVID-19. The ViraFEST assay expanded antigen-specific CD4+ T cells with viral peptide pools before sequencing. Culture lasted around eleven days before CD4+ T cell isolation. It was two doses of either the BNT162b2 or mRNA-1273 vaccine that participants received. Clones were sequenced by immunoSEQ multiplex PCR, and TCRdb holds only the in-frame ones, with some missing. The data contain some 15,000 clones, under 70% of them singletons. These receptors' antigens are unknown. Sample: CD4+ T cells from PBMCs cultured with SARS-CoV-2 spike peptides, taken after COVID-19 vaccination. The receptors stem from a human donor who received a COVID-19 vaccine.

V usage is TRBV28 and J usage is TRBJ2-4; D remains unclear. Germline CDR1 MDHEN, CDR2 SYDVKM. Trimming removed 3 bases at V and 4 bases at J, with 7 bases between. The CDR3 covers 13 residues. The CDR3 loop is CASSFYGKNIQYF. CDR3 coding DNA: TGTGCCAGCAGTTTTTACGGTAAAAACATTCAGTACTTC.

This clone occurred a few times. This chain's CDR3 is CASSHPLTETQYF. The CDR3 bases are TGTGCCAGCAGCCACCCCTTGACAGAGACCCAGTACTTC. This chain links TRBV9 with TRBJ2-5; D is uncertain. The germline V gene has CDR1 SGDLS and CDR2 YYNGEE. CDR3 length: 13 amino acids. The V end lost 4 bases, the J end lost 4 bases, and 11 bases lay between the germline ends.

By sample fraction, this clone is medium-sized. This chain uses TRBV30 with TRBJ1-5; 8 bases agree with TRBD1. The CDR3 runs 17 residues. V lost 3 bases and J lost 4; bases outside the gene matches: 14. Germline values: CDR1 GTSNPN, CDR2 SVGIG (reference sequence). DNA for the CDR3: TGTGCCTGGAGCGGACAGGGAGGGTCTATTTCAAATCAGCCCCAGCATTTT. Protein product: CAWSGQGGSISNQPQHF. Looking up the rest from reference TRBV30 and TRBJ1-5 gives the full variable domain: SQTIHQWPATLVQPVGSPLSLECTVEGTSNPNLYWYRQAAGRGLQLLFYSVGIGQISSEVPQNLSASRPQDRQFILSSKKLLLSDSGFYLCAWSGQGGSISNQPQHFGDGTRLSIL.

The chain has TRBV11-1 and TRBJ1-1; the D gene is possibly TRBD1 (6 bases). CDR1 and CDR2 (germline): SGHAT, FQDESV (reference sequence). The CDR3 totals 12 residues. V lost 5 bases and J lost 8, with 12 bases in between. CDR3 DNA: TGTGCCAGCAGCCCCTGGGGGGCCGAAGCTTTCTTT. It encodes CASSPWGAEAFF.

The chain recombines TRBV25-1 with TRBJ2-5; the D gene is possibly TRBD2 (7 bases). Germline V gives CDR1 MGHDK, CDR2 SYGVNS. V lost 3 bases and J 3 bases, leaving 23 bases between the germline ends. CDR3 size: 18 residues. The chain's CDR3 is CASSDGLLGGRWEETQYF. In DNA, the CDR3 is TGTGCCAGCAGTGATGGGCTTTTGGGGGGGCGCTGGGAAGAGACCCAGTACTTC. The whole variable domain, filled in from reference TRBV25-1 and TRBJ2-5, reads EADIYQTPRYLVIGTGKKITLECSQTMGHDKMYWYQQDPGMELHLIHYSYGVNSTEKGDLSSESTVSRIRTEHFPLTLESARPSHTSQYLCASSDGLLGGRWEETQYFGPGTRLLVL.

The count of this clone is one. The J gene is TRBJ2-7, the V gene TRBV3-1 (or the pseudogene TRBV3-2); 7 positions agree with TRBD2. After removal of 4 bases from V and 0 bases from J, the junction contained 6 bases not matched to a gene. CDR1 LGHDT and CDR2 YNNKEL come from the germline V gene (reference sequence). This CDR3 comprises 15 residues. The chain's CDR3 is CASSPSGTNSYEQYF. CDR3 in DNA: TGTGCCAGCAGCCCATCAGGGACTAACTCCTACGAGCAGTACTTC.

This clone was observed a few times. The chain has TRBV3-1 (or the pseudogene TRBV3-2) and TRBJ2-7, with D perhaps TRBD2 (5 bases). Between the trimmed V and J ends, which lost 2 bases and 0 bases, there was a span of 11 bases. CDR1 and CDR2 (germline): LGHDT, YNNKEL (reference sequence). CDR3 length: 15 amino acids. The DNA for the CDR3 is TGTGCCAGCAGCCAAATCCCGGGAAGCTCCTACGAGCAGTACTTC. Translated, it gives CASSQIPGSSYEQYF.

J is TRBJ2-3 and V is TRBV5-4; no reliable D call. CDR1 and CDR2 (germline): SGHNT, YYREEE (reference sequence). V lost 0 bases to trimming and J lost 2 bases, with 7 bases between them. The CDR3 spans 14 residues. The CDR3 protein is CASSLVGNTDTQYF. CDR3 nucleotides: TGTGCCAGCAGCTTGGTGGGGAACACAGATACGCAGTATTTT.

As DNA, the CDR3 is TGTGCCAGCAGCCAAGGGGCAGTATCCTATGGCTACACCTTC. It encodes CASSQGAVSYGYTF. The chain has TRBV3-1 (or the pseudogene TRBV3-2) and TRBJ1-2; D is unclear. Germline V lookup: CDR1 LGHDT, CDR2 YNNKEL (reference sequence). Trimming cost V 1 base and J 4 bases, with 10 bases left between them. The CDR3 length is 14 residues.

This clone was picked up a small number of times. The chain joins TRBV12-3 or TRBV12-4 to TRBJ2-2, with a tentative D call TRBD1 (6 bases). Trimming stripped 5 bases from V and 4 bases from J, with 8 bases between. The CDR3 contains 13 residues. CDR3 sequence: CASSRTVTGELFF. The DNA of the CDR3 is TGTGCCAGCAGTCGGACAGTCACCGGGGAGCTGTTTTTT.

This clone appeared a single time. This sequence joins TRBV27 and TRBJ1-4, with unresolved D. Between the trimmed V and J ends, which lost 1 base and 8 bases, there was a span of 14 bases. Germline V gene data show CDR1 as MNHEY and CDR2 as SMNVEV (reference sequence). The length of the CDR3 is 15 residues. The CDR3 nucleotides read TGTGCCAGCAGTTTATATCGGGATGATGGGGAAAAACTGTTTTTT. It yields the protein CASSLYRDDGEKLFF.

This chain joins TRBV7-2 and TRBJ2-6; D call uncertain. Germline CDR1 reads SGHTA; CDR2 reads FQGNSA. Deletions cut 4 bases from V and 4 bases from J, with 5 bases between. This CDR3 contains 13 residues. The CDR3 here is CASSSAGANVLTF. The CDR3 DNA reads as TGTGCCAGCAGCTCCGCCGGGGCCAACGTCCTGACTTTC.

The gene calls are TRBV6-4 and TRBJ2-6, with unresolved D. V was shortened by 6 bases and J by 0 bases, with 6 bases between the two germline ends. Germline V gene sequence: CDR1 MRHNA, CDR2 SNTAGT. This CDR3 contains 14 residues. Written as DNA, the CDR3 is TGTGCCAGCAGCGAGAGCTCTGGGGCCAACGTCCTGACTTTC. This encodes CASSESSGANVLTF.

As regards this clone: The sample holds other DNA sequences that translate to the same CDR3. CDR3 coding DNA: TGTGCCAGCAGCCAAGGCTACGAGCAGTACTTC. Its translation: CASSQGYEQYF. This chain links TRBV14 with TRBJ2-7; unclear D gene. V lost 1 base to trimming and J lost 3 bases, with 1 base between them. The CDR3 covers 11 residues. CDR1 is SGHDN and CDR2 is FVKESK in the germline V gene. Complete variable domain (other parts from reference TRBV14 and TRBJ2-7): EAGVTQFPSHSVIEKGQTVTLRCDPISGHDNLYWYRRVMGKEIKFLLHFVKESKQDESGMPNNRFLAERTGGTYSTLKVQPAELEDSGVYFCASSQGYEQYFGPGTRLTVT.

A remark on this clone: One junction end disagrees with the germline gene, perhaps due to a read error. The sample has other DNA sequences that encode this CDR3 too. V gene TRBV6-1 combines with J gene TRBJ1-1, with D unclear. The CDR3 has 14 residues. The V gene's germline CDR1 is MNHNS and CDR2 SASEGT. The CDR3 DNA is TGTGCCAGCAGTGACGTAGTGTTGAACACCGAAGCTTTCTTT. Protein: CASSDVVLNTEAFF.

The chain employs TRBV2 and TRBJ2-3; 7 nucleotides line up with TRBD1. With 0 bases clipped from V and 0 bases from J, the junction kept 15 bases outside the gene matches. CDR3 length: 20 amino acids. Germline CDR1 reads SNHLY; CDR2 reads FYNNEI. This CDR3 is CASSEAAPQGLEASTDTQYF. CDR3 bases: TGTGCCAGCAGTGAAGCGGCACCACAGGGGCTCGAGGCTAGCACAGATACGCAGTATTTT.

The chain employs TRBV7-2 and TRBJ2-7; 10 bases are a match to TRBD1. Trimming removed 5 bases from V and 7 bases from J; junction bases left unmatched: 8. CDR1 and CDR2 from the germline V gene are SGHTA and FQGNSA. CDR3 length equals 14 residues. CDR3 protein: CASSASTGGGEQYF. In DNA form, the CDR3 reads TGTGCCAGCAGCGCCTCGACAGGGGGCGGGGAGCAGTACTTC.

The chain is built from TRBV5-4 and TRBJ2-2; the match to TRBD1 covers 7 bases. Germline V gene lookup returns CDR1 SGHNT and CDR2 YYREEE (reference sequence). V trimming: 9 bases; J trimming: 1 base; junction bases outside the gene matches: 6. The CDR3 extends over 14 amino acids. CDR3 amino acids: CATSRGRNTGELFF. The DNA for the CDR3 is TGTGCCACCTCAAGGGGGCGGAACACCGGGGAGCTGTTTTTT.

The chain uses TRBV7-8 and TRBJ2-2; TRBD2 matches 9 bases. Looked up from germline, CDR1 is SGHVS and CDR2 is FQNEAQ. The CDR3 contains 16 residues. The V and J ends lost 2 bases and 7 bases, in that order; junction bases with no gene match: 8. CDR3 protein: CASSLRAGGPGGELFF. CDR3 DNA: TGTGCCAGCAGCTTAAGGGCGGGGGGGCCCGGCGGGGAGCTGTTTTTT.

The genes are TRBV10-3 and TRBJ2-3; 9 bases align to TRBD1. V lost 11 bases to trimming and J lost 6 bases; unmatched junction nucleotides: 15. CDR1 is ENHRY, CDR2 SYGVKD, per germline. This CDR3 has 15 residues. The CDR3 DNA sequence: TGTGCCGCACTGGACAGGGGAATTCGGGGGGATACGCAGTATTTT. It specifies CAALDRGIRGDTQYF.

By its share, this clone is medium-sized. J is TRBJ2-1 and V is TRBV7-2; 11 bases agree with TRBD2. Germline V lookup: CDR1 SGHTA, CDR2 FQGNSA. Trimming removed 0 bases from V and 5 bases from J; junction bases left unmatched: 9. This CDR3 region has 18 residues. CDR3 residues: CASSLAFRSGGAHNEQFF. In nucleotides, the CDR3 is TGTGCCAGCAGCTTAGCGTTTCGTAGCGGGGGGGCCCACAATGAGCAGTTCTTC.

This chain connects TRBV30 to TRBJ1-4, with D tentatively TRBD1 (5 bases). V gave up 4 bases and J gave up 4 bases, with 13 bases separating them. The CDR3 sequence is 14 residues long. Germline lookup yields CDR1 GTSNPN and CDR2 SVGIG (reference sequence). As DNA, the CDR3 is TGTGCCTGGACTCGAGGAGGGGTTAATGAAAAACTGTTTTTT. It encodes CAWTRGGVNEKLFF. Full variable domain (outside the CDR3, taken from reference TRBV30 and TRBJ1-4): SQTIHQWPATLVQPVGSPLSLECTVEGTSNPNLYWYRQAAGRGLQLLFYSVGIGQISSEVPQNLSASRPQDRQFILSSKKLLLSDSGFYLCAWTRGGVNEKLFFGSGTQLSVL.

The count of this clone is one. DNA for the CDR3: TGTGCCATCAGTGATAAGACAGGGAAATACGAGCAGTACTTC. Protein product: CAISDKTGKYEQYF. The chain is built from TRBV10-3 and TRBJ2-7, with TRBD1 matching 7 bases. The CDR3 is 14 amino acids. The V and J ends lost 3 bases and 4 bases, in that order; junction bases with no gene match: 6. Looked up from germline, CDR1 is ENHRY and CDR2 is SYGVKD.

A word on this clone: At one end, the junction sequence differs from germline, possibly due to a read error. The chain combines TRBV15 with TRBJ2-1; perhaps D is TRBD1 or TRBD2 (6 bases each). Germline values: CDR1 LNHNV, CDR2 YYDKDF (reference sequence). The CDR3 has 16 amino acids. CDR3 residues: CATRRGGGGMYNEQFF. The CDR3 DNA reads TGTGCCACCAGGAGAGGGGGAGGAGGAATGTACAATGAGCAGTTCTTC. Together with reference TRBV15 and TRBJ2-1, the CDR3 gives the full variable domain: DAMVIQNPRYQVTQFGKPVTLSCSQTLNHNVMYWYQQKSSQAPKLLFHYYDKDFNNEADTPDNFQSRRPNTSFCFLDIRSPGLGDTAMYLCATRRGGGGMYNEQFFGPGTRLTVL.

The genes are TRBV15 and TRBJ2-3, with a possible D match to TRBD1 (6 bases). From germline, CDR1 is LNHNV and CDR2 YYDKDF (reference sequence). V gave up 4 bases and J gave up 2 bases, with 7 bases separating them. This CDR3 is built from 13 residues. This CDR3 reads CATSMGATDTQYF. CDR3 DNA sequence: TGTGCCACCAGCATGGGGGCCACAGATACGCAGTATTTT.

This chain joins TRBV2 and TRBJ1-2; TRBD1 might be the D (5 bases). This CDR3 contains 14 residues. The V gene lost 6 bases and the J gene lost 6 bases, with 17 bases spanning the gap. Germline CDR1 reads SNHLY; CDR2 reads FYNNEI. The CDR3 DNA reads as TGTGCCAGCAGCAGGGACGGAGGAGGGCATGGCTACACCTTC. It is translated as CASSRDGGGHGYTF.

This clone has more than one count but fewer than ten. CDR3: CASSPSGGNTIYF. The CDR3 DNA sequence: TGTGCCAGCAGCCCGTCAGGGGGAAACACCATATATTTT. V usage is TRBV3-1 (or the pseudogene TRBV3-2) and J usage is TRBJ1-3; TRBD1 might be the D (5 bases). CDR1 is LGHDT and CDR2 is YNNKEL in the germline V gene (reference sequence). The V gene lost 4 bases and the J gene lost 4 bases, with 8 bases spanning the gap. This CDR3 region has 13 residues.